What follows is one TCR beta chain and its context. The data were taken from a study of blood T cell repertoires in COVID-19. Per the authors' pipeline: Reference gene primers were amplified, and this amplification served to estimate nucleated cell counts. Repertoires were generated with immunoSEQ multiplex PCR, while TCRdb's copy carries only in-frame clones and drops some. V and J calls and clone size are as listed in that table; D and trimming were resolved from the DNA. The sample carries some 200,000 clones, roughly nine tenths recorded once. Germline trimming cut 4 bases from V and 2 bases from J; bases unmatched to any gene: 8. Germline CDR1 is SGHTA and CDR2 is FQGNSA. The CDR3 covers 15 residues.

This receptor was identified in a woman in her forties or fifties with acute or convalescent COVID-19. Source material: peripheral blood. The chain has TRBV7-2 and TRBJ2-7; 7 bases match TRBD2. In nucleotides, the CDR3 is TGTGCCAGCAGCTCTTTAGCGGGCTCCCCCTACGAGCAGTACTTC. It translates to CASSSLAGSPYEQYF.